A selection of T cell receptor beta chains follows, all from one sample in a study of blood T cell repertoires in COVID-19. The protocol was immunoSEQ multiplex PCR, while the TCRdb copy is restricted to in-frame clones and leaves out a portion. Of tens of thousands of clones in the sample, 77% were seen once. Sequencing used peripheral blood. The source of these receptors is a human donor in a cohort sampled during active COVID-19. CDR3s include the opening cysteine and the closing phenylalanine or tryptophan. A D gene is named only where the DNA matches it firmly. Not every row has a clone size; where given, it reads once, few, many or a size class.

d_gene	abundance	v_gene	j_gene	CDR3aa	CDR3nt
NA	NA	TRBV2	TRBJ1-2	CASSGQGYYGYTF	TGTGCCAGCAGTGGGCAGGGGTACTATGGCTACACCTTC
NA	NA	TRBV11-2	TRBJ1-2	CASSLVLTLSGGYTF	TGTGCCAGCAGCTTAGTTTTAACGCTCTCCGGTGGCTACACCTTC
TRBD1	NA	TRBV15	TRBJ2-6	CATSSQQGTGANVLTF	TGTGCCACCAGCTCTCAACAGGGGACCGGGGCCAACGTCCTGACTTTC
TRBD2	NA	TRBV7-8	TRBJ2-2	CASLLAGLYTGELFF	TGTGCCAGCCTTCTAGCGGGACTTTACACCGGGGAGCTGTTTTTT
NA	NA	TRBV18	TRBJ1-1	CASSSGVNTEAFF	TGTGCCAGCTCATCCGGGGTGAACACTGAAGCTTTCTTT
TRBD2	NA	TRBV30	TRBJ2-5	CAWSVEGWRGGERKTQYF	TGTGCCTGGAGTGTAGAAGGTTGGCGCGGGGGGGAAAGAAAGACCCAGTACTTC
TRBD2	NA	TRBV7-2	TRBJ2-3	CASSLGRVATDTQYF	TGTGCCAGCAGCTTGGGGAGGGTGGCCACAGATACGCAGTATTTT
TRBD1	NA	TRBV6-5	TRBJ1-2	CASRLDRGSYGYTF	TGTGCCAGCAGACTGGACAGGGGAAGCTATGGCTACACCTTC
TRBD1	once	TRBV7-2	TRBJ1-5	CASSLGTGKEGQPQHF	TGTGCCAGCAGCTTAGGGACAGGGAAAGAAGGTCAGCCCCAGCATTTT
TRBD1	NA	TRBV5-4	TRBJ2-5	CASSPRGSETQYF	TGTGCCAGCAGCCCCAGGGGGTCGGAGACCCAGTACTTC
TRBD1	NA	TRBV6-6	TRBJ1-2	CASTTGTATYGYTF	TGTGCCAGCACCACAGGGACAGCCACCTATGGCTACACCTTC
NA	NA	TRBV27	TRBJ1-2	CASSSLGGSDYGYTF	TGTGCCAGCAGTTCCCTTGGTGGGAGCGACTATGGCTACACCTTC
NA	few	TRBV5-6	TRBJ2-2	CASSLTSSSGELFF	TGTGCCAGCAGCCTGACTAGTTCCAGCGGGGAGCTGTTTTTT
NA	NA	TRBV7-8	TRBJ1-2	CASSLAEGGYYGYTF	TGTGCCAGCAGCTTAGCAGAGGGAGGGTACTATGGCTACACCTTC
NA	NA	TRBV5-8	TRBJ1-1	CASTTGHRNTEAFF	TGTGCCAGCACCACGGGACACCGTAACACTGAAGCTTTCTTT
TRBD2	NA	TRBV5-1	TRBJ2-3	CASKGLAGDDTQYF	TGCGCCAGCAAGGGACTAGCGGGAGATGATACGCAGTATTTT
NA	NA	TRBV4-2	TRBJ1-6	CASSSDRGGTSSSYNSPLHF	TGTGCCAGCAGCTCGGATAGGGGGGGCACGTCCAGCTCCTATAATTCACCCCTCCACTTT
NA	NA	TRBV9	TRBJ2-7	CASSLRPTASYEQYF	TGTGCCAGCAGCCTCCGACCGACAGCCTCCTACGAGCAGTACTTC
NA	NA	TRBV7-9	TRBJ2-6	CASSPPGGFPSGANVLTF	TGTGCCAGCAGCCCCCCTGGGGGGTTTCCCTCTGGGGCCAACGTCCTGACTTTC
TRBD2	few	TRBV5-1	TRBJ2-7	CASSVTSGPFHEQYF	TGCGCCAGCAGCGTAACTAGCGGCCCCTTTCACGAGCAGTACTTC
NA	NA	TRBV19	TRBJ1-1	CASSTPPGQMNTEAFF	TGTGCCAGTAGTACGCCCCCGGGACAAATGAACACTGAAGCTTTCTTT
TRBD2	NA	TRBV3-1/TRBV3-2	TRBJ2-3	CASSAGLAEIISTDTQYF	TGTGCCAGCAGCGCCGGACTAGCGGAAATTATTAGCACAGATACGCAGTATTTT
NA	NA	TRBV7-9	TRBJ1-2	CASSPSGGGLVISGYTF	TGTGCCAGCAGCCCCTCCGGCGGAGGGCTCGTTATCTCTGGCTACACCTTC
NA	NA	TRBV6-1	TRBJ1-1	CASSSQMGGTEAFF	TGTGCCAGCAGTTCCCAAATGGGGGGCACTGAAGCTTTCTTT